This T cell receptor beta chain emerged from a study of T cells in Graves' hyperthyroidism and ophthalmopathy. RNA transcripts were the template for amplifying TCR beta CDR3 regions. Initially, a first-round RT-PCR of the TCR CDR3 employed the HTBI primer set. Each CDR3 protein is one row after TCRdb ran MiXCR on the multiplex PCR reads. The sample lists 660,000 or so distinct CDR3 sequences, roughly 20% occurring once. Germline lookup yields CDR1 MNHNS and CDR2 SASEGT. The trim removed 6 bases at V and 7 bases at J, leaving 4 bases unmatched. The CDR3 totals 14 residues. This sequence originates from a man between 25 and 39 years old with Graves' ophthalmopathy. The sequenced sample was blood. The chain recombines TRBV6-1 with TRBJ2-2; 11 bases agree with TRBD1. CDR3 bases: TGTGCCAGCAGGGACAGGGGGCAGATCGGGGAGCTGTTTTTT. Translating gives CASRDRGQIGELFF.